These 28 T cell receptor beta chains originate from one sample sequenced in a study of T cells in Graves' hyperthyroidism and ophthalmopathy. There were TCR beta CDR3 regions amplified from RNA transcripts. The TCR CDR3 was amplified in a first-round RT-PCR using the HTBI primer set. From the multiplex PCR reads, TCRdb called clonotypes with MiXCR, one entry per CDR3 protein. The data contain approximately 98,000 distinct CDR3 sequences, roughly 40% of them singletons. Sequencing was performed on peripheral blood or thyroid tissue (not recorded which). All receptors come from a woman between 25 and 40 years old with Graves' hyperthyroidism.

This clonotype was counted at least ten times. This chain uses TRBV11-2 with TRBJ2-3; the D is unclear. V was cut by 4 bases and J by 6 bases, with 8 bases left in between. The CDR3 runs to 12 residues. Germline CDR1 is SGHAT and CDR2 is FQNNGV. The CDR3 reads CASSSPWDTQYF. The CDR3 region has the DNA TGTGCCAGCAGCTCACCCTGGGATACGCAGTATTTT.

Remarks on this clonotype: This could be a read error, since a much larger clone is one nucleotide away. The chain combines TRBV2 with TRBJ2-2; the match to TRBD1 covers 10 bases. Germline CDR1 reads SNHLY; CDR2 reads FYNNEI. The CDR3 is made up of 16 amino acids. V shed 3 bases and J 5 bases; nucleotides not matched to a gene: 6. CDR3 coding DNA: TGTGCCAGCAGTGACTCAGGACAGGGGGAAACCGGGGAGCTGTTTTTT. It translates to CASSDSGQGETGELFF.

This clonotype showed up just a few times. This rearrangement joins TRBV7-8 to TRBJ2-3; D possibly corresponds to TRBD1 (7 bases). Germline values: CDR1 SGHVS, CDR2 FQNEAQ. V gave up 5 bases and J gave up 7 bases, with 22 bases separating them. The CDR3 runs to 16 residues. CDR3 DNA sequence: TGTGCCAGCAGCCCACAGGGGTGGCGGGATGTGAATACGCAGTATTTT. This encodes CASSPQGWRDVNTQYF.

This clonotype was seen many times. The chain links TRBV10-3 to TRBJ1-1; D not certain. This CDR3 region has 13 residues. V shed 3 bases and J shed 1 base, with 6 bases lying between them. Germline V lookup: CDR1 ENHRY, CDR2 SYGVKD. The CDR3 coding sequence is TGTGCCATCAGTGATAGAGAGAACACTGAAGCTTTCTTT. Its protein is CAISDRENTEAFF.

The chain has TRBV7-3 and TRBJ2-2; 11 bases align to TRBD2. V gave up 1 base and J gave up 4 bases; unmatched junction bases: 2. CDR3 length equals 16 residues. Germline values: CDR1 SGHTA, CDR2 FQGTGA. The CDR3 here is CASSLIAGGGTGELFF. CDR3 DNA: TGTGCCAGCAGCTTAATAGCGGGAGGGGGCACCGGGGAGCTGTTTTTT.

This clonotype was counted at least ten times. V gene TRBV2 combines with J gene TRBJ2-2; D is uncertain. CDR1 and CDR2 (germline): SNHLY, FYNNEI. The V end was cut by 6 bases, the J end by 1 base, with 12 bases between. The CDR3 is 15 residues long. DNA for the CDR3: TGTGCCAGCAGCCGCAGTGGAAGGAACACCGGGGAGCTGTTTTTT. This translates into CASSRSGRNTGELFF.

This clonotype has ten or more counts. The gene calls are TRBV20-1 and TRBJ1-1; 7 positions agree with TRBD1. Germline trimming cut 1 base from V and 6 bases from J; bases unmatched to any gene: 20. The CDR3 spans 18 residues. Germline CDR1 DFQATT, CDR2 SNEGSKA (reference sequence). The CDR3 region has the DNA TGCAGTGCTAGAGTCGGAAGAGGGGGCGCTCCCCATAAATCTGAAGCTTTCTTT. This encodes CSARVGRGGAPHKSEAFF.

This clonotype was seen at least ten times. The J gene is TRBJ2-5, the V gene TRBV20-1; the D gene is possibly TRBD1 (6 bases). V lost 6 bases to trimming and J lost 2 bases, with 16 bases between them. In germline, CDR1 is DFQATT, CDR2 SNEGSKA (reference sequence). This CDR3 is built from 14 residues. The CDR3 DNA follows: TGCAGTGCGTTAATTGGACAGCAACAAGAGACCCAGTACTTC. It specifies CSALIGQQQETQYF.

This chain links TRBV2 with TRBJ2-3; 8 bases agree with TRBD2. The CDR3 runs 15 residues. Germline trimming cut 6 bases from V and 7 bases from J; bases unmatched to any gene: 12. The germline CDR1 and CDR2 sequences are SNHLY and FYNNEI. CDR3 DNA: TGTGCCAGCAGCCGGAGCGGGAGCGTGGTAAATACGCAGTATTTT. It translates to CASSRSGSVVNTQYF.

This clonotype was recorded once. The chain joins TRBV10-3 to TRBJ1-5; 10 positions agree with TRBD1. The V gene end was trimmed by 4 bases and the J gene end by 6 bases; junction bases not matched to a gene: 6. Looked up from germline, CDR1 is ENHRY and CDR2 is SYGVKD. CDR3 size: 15 residues. This CDR3 is CAISGDRGISQPQHF. The CDR3 DNA reads as TGTGCCATCAGTGGGGACAGGGGAATAAGTCAGCCCCAGCATTTT.

This clonotype was counted only a few times. V usage is TRBV28 and J usage is TRBJ2-7; a possible D gene is TRBD1 (6 bases). This CDR3 region has 14 residues. Germline V gives CDR1 MDHEN, CDR2 SYDVKM. Trimming shortened V by 5 bases and J by 2 bases, and 13 bases separated the two germline ends. The CDR3 region has the DNA TGTGCCAGCAGTGAATGGGGACAAACCTACGAGCAGTACTTC. This sequence encodes CASSEWGQTYEQYF.

In regard to this clonotype: One end of the junction varies from germline; a read error may be responsible. The chain employs TRBV7-6 and TRBJ2-7; D not certain. The CDR3 extends over 14 amino acids. CDR1 is SGHVS and CDR2 is FNYEAQ in the germline V gene. CDR3 DNA: TGCGCCAGCAGCTTATTTCCGGCGTTTAGGGAGCAGTACTTC. Amino acids: CASSLFPAFREQYF.

This clonotype was counted at least ten times. The chain employs TRBV4-1 and TRBJ2-7; D is possibly TRBD1 (5 bases). V was shortened by 3 bases and J by 3 bases, with 12 bases between the two germline ends. CDR1 and CDR2 from the germline V gene are MGHRA and YSYEKL. The CDR3 is 14 residues long. As DNA, the CDR3 is TGCGCCAGCAGCCACCTCATCCAGGGCTACGAGCAGTACTTC. Its translation: CASSHLIQGYEQYF.

This clonotype was seen repeatedly, ten times or more. The chain recombines TRBV5-1 with TRBJ1-6; D unresolved. Trimming left V 0 bases short and J 4 bases short, with 5 bases between. Germline V CDR1 and CDR2: SGHRS, YFSETQ. The CDR3 runs 14 residues. The CDR3 protein is CASSLDYYNSPLHF. CDR3 bases: TGCGCCAGCAGCTTGGACTATTATAATTCACCCCTCCACTTT.

In regard to this clonotype: Given the absence of the conserved phenylalanine or tryptophan at the CDR3 end, a read error is likely. The limits of the CDR3 on the DNA are not certain, so only TCRdb's listed CDR3 is given. The J gene is TRBJ2-6, the V gene TRBV7-2; the D call in the table, TRBD1, was not verified against the DNA. Germline V gene sequence: CDR1 SGHTA, CDR2 FQGNSA. The CDR3 sequence runs 10 residues, both termini included. CDR3 in amino acids: CASSLGSWTG.

This clonotype is classed as medium-sized. The junction shows a germline mismatch at one end, possibly a read error. The chain is built from TRBV7-9 and TRBJ2-7; D uncertain. The germline gives CDR1 SEHNR, CDR2 FQNEAQ (reference sequence). The CDR3 is 11 residues long. CDR3 DNA: TGCGCCAGCAGCTTGGACTACGAGCAGTACTTC. It specifies CASSLDYEQYF.

With respect to this clonotype: One end of the junction fails to match germline, which may point to a read error. The chain carries TRBV7-9 and TRBJ2-5; D is undetermined. CDR3 length equals 12 residues. Germline assignment: CDR1 SEHNR and CDR2 FQNEAQ (reference sequence). The CDR3 protein is CASNLLGETQYF. CDR3 DNA: TGCGCCAGCAACTTATTGGGAGAGACCCAGTACTTC.

This clonotype was detected many times. The rearrangement uses TRBV2 and TRBJ1-4, with TRBD1 matching 9 bases. Germline values: CDR1 SNHLY, CDR2 FYNNEI. The CDR3 consists of 15 residues. V lost 4 bases and J lost 5; bases outside the gene matches: 5. Here the CDR3 DNA reads TGTGCCAGCAGTGCTACGGGACAGGGAAATGAAAAACTGTTTTTT. This gives the protein CASSATGQGNEKLFF.

This clonotype was seen repeatedly, ten times or more. CDR3 loop: CASSPPGQRNTEAFF. As DNA, the CDR3 is TGTGCCAGCAGCCCTCCGGGACAGCGGAACACTGAAGCTTTCTTT. The chain employs TRBV7-9 and TRBJ1-1; 7 nucleotides align to TRBD1. With 5 bases clipped from V and 1 base from J, the junction kept 7 bases outside the gene matches. CDR1 and CDR2 from the germline V gene are SEHNR and FQNEAQ (reference sequence). The CDR3 extends over 15 amino acids.

This clonotype came up many times. The chain links TRBV6-5 to TRBJ2-2; unclear D gene. Trimming pared 5 bases from V and 8 bases from J, leaving 12 bases between. The CDR3 is 13 residues long. Per germline, CDR1 MNHEY and CDR2 SVGAGI. Here the CDR3 reads CASSPLPPGELFF. The CDR3, as DNA: TGTGCCAGCAGTCCCCTCCCTCCTGGGGAGCTGTTTTTT.

This clonotype was counted ten times or more. This chain connects TRBV10-3 to TRBJ2-2, with TRBD2 matching 12 bases. Trimming removed 3 bases from V and 11 bases from J; junction bases left unmatched: 4. The CDR3 length is 14 residues. The germline CDR1 and CDR2 sequences are ENHRY and SYGVKD. CDR3 in amino acids: CAISEELAGGELFF. CDR3 nucleotide sequence: TGTGCCATCAGTGAAGAACTAGCGGGAGGCGAGCTGTTTTTT.

The rearrangement links TRBV15 to TRBJ2-5; D unclear. The V end lost 3 bases, the J end lost 2 bases, and 13 bases lay between the germline ends. The germline V gene has CDR1 LNHNV and CDR2 YYDKDF (reference sequence). The CDR3 covers 15 residues. The CDR3 sequence is CATSSRQAIQETQYF. CDR3 sequence (DNA): TGTGCCACCAGCAGTCGGCAGGCAATACAAGAGACCCAGTACTTC.

As to this clonotype: A much larger clone differs from this one at a single base, so this may be a read error. CDR3 bases: TGTGCCAGCAGCTTCAGGACTAGCGGGAGTAGTACGCAGTATTTT. Its protein product is CASSFRTSGSSTQYF. This sequence joins TRBV5-4 and TRBJ2-3; 13 nucleotides line up with TRBD2. CDR1 is SGHNT and CDR2 is YYREEE in the germline V gene (reference sequence). V was clipped by 2 bases and J by 8 bases; unmatched bases: 5. The CDR3 runs to 15 residues.

This clonotype was picked up many times. The V gene is TRBV6-1, the J gene TRBJ1-6, with D possibly being TRBD1 (5 bases). Germline CDR1 MNHNS, CDR2 SASEGT. V lost 11 bases, J lost 8 bases, and 25 bases lay in between. CDR3 length: 16 amino acids. DNA for the CDR3: TGTGCCGTCCCCCGGGACGGCGGGGGTTTGGATTCACCCCTCCACTTT. This sequence encodes CAVPRDGGGLDSPLHF.

Concerning this clonotype: This clone may be a read error of a much larger clone one base away. No conserved phenylalanine or tryptophan is present at the end of the CDR3, so a read error is the likely explanation. The V gene is TRBV5-5, the J gene TRBJ1-2; tentatively, D is TRBD1 (6 bases). The CDR3 has 13 residues. Germline CDR1 and CDR2: SGHKS and YYEKEE (reference sequence). V dropped 4 bases and J dropped 2 bases, with 9 bases sitting between them. CDR3 in DNA: TGTGCCAGCAGCCCAGGACAGAACTATGGCTACACCCTC. Protein product: CASSPGQNYGYTL.

This clonotype was found a few times. The gene calls are TRBV28 and TRBJ1-3; TRBD1 agrees at 7 bases. The CDR3 consists of 15 residues. CDR1 is MDHEN, CDR2 SYDVKM, per germline. V lost 6 bases, J lost 2 bases, and 7 bases stayed unmatched. Here the CDR3 reads CASSKPGGTGNTIYF. The CDR3 DNA sequence: TGTGCCAGCAGCAAACCAGGGGGAACTGGAAACACCATATATTTT. Together with reference TRBV28 and TRBJ1-3, the CDR3 gives the full variable domain: DVKVTQSSRYLVKRTGEKVFLECVQDMDHENMFWYRQDPGLGLRLIYFSYDVKMKEKGDIPEGYSVSREKKERFSLILESASTNQTSMYLCASSKPGGTGNTIYFGEGSWLTVV.

This clonotype was observed at least ten times. The rearrangement uses TRBV7-3 and TRBJ2-6; TRBD1 or TRBD2 may be the D gene (5 bases each). CDR1 is SGHTA, CDR2 FQGTGA, per germline. Trimming left V 5 bases short and J 0 bases short, with 8 bases between. This CDR3 spans 15 amino acids. DNA for the CDR3: TGTGCCAGCAGCCTCGGGACCTCTGGGGCCAACGTCCTGACTTTC. Protein sequence: CASSLGTSGANVLTF. Full variable domain (missing parts from reference TRBV7-3 and TRBJ2-6): GAGVSQTPSNKVTEKGKYVELRCDPISGHTALYWYRQSLGQGPEFLIYFQGTGAADDSGLPNDRFFAVRPEGSVSTLKIQRTERGDSAVYLCASSLGTSGANVLTFGAGSRLTVL.

By sample fraction, this clonotype is medium-sized. V is TRBV28 and J is TRBJ1-4, with D perhaps matching TRBD1 (6 bases). V was clipped by 7 bases and J by 5 bases, with 11 bases between them. The CDR3 is 13 amino acids. CDR1 MDHEN and CDR2 SYDVKM come from the germline V gene. CDR3 DNA: TGTGCCAGCAATGACAGGACGAATGAAAAACTGTTTTTT. This gives the protein CASNDRTNEKLFF.